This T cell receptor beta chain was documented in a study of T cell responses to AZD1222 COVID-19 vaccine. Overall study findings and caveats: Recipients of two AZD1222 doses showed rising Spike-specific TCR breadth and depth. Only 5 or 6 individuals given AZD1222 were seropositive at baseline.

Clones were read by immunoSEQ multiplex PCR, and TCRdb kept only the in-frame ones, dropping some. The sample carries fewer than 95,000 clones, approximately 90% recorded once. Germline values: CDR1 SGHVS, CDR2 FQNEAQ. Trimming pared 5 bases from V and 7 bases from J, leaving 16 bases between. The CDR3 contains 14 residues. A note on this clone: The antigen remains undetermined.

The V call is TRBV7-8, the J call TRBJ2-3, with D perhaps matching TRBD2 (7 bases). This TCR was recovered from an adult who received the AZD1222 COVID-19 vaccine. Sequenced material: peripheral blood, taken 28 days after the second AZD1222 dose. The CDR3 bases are TGTGCCAGCAGCCCCAAACAGGGAGGGCATACGCAGTATTTT. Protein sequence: CASSPKQGGHTQYF.